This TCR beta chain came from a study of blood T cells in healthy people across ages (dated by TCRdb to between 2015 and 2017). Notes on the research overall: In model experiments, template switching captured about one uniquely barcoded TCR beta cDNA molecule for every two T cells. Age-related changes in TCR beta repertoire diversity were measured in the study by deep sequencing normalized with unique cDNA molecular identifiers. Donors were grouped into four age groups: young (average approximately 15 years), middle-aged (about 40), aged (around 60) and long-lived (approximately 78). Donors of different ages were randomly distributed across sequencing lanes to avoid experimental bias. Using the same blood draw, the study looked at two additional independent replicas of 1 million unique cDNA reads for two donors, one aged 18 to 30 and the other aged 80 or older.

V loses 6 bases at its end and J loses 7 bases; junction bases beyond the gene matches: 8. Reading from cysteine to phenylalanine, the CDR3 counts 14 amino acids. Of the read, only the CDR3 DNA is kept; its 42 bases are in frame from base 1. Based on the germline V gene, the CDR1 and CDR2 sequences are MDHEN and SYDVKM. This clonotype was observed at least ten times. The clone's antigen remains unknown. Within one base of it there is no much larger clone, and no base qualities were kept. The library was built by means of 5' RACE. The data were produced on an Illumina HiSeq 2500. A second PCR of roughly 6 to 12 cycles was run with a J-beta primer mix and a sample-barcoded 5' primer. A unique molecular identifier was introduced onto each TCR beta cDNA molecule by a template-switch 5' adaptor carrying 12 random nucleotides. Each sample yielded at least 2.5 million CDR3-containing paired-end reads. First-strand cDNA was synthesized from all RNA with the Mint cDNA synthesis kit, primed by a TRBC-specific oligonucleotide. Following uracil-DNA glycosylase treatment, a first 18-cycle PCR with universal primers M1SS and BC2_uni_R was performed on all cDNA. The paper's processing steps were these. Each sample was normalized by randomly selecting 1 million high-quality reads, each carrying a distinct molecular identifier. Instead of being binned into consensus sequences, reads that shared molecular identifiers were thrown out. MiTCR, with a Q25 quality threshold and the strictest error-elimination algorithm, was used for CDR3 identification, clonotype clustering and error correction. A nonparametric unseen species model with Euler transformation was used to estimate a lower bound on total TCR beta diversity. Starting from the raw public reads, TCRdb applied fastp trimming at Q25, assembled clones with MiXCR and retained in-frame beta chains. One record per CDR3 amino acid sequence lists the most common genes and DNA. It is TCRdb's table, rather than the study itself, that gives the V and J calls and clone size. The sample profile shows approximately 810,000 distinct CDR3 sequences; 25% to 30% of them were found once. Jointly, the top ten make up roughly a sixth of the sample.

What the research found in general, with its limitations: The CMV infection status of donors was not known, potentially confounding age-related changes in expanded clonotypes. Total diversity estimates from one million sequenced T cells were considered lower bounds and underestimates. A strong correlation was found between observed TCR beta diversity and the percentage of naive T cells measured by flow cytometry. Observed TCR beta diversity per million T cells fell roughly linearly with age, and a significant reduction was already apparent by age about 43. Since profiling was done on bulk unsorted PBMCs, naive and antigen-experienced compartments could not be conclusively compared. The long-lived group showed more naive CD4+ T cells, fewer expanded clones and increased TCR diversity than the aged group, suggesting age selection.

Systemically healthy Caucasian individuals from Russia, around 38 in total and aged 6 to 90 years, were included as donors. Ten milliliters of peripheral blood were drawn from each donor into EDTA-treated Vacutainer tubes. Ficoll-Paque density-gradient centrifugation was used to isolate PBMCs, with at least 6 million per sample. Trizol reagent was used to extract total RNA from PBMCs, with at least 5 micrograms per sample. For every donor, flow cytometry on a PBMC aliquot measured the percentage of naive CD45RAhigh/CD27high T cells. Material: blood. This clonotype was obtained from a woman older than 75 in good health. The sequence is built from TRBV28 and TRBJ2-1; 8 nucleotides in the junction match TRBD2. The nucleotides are TGTGCCAGCAGCTCCGGGGGGGTAGGGAATGAGCAGTTCTTC. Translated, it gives CASSSGGVGNEQFF. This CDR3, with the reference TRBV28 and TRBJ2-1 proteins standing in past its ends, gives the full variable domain DVKVTQSSRYLVKRTGEKVFLECVQDMDHENMFWYRQDPGLGLRLIYFSYDVKMKEKGDIPEGYSVSREKKERFSLILESASTNQTSMYLCASSSGGVGNEQFFGPGTRLTVL.